This T cell receptor beta chain comes out of a study of cytotoxic CD8 clonotypes in ibrutinib-treated CLL. About the research overall: The subjects consisted of roughly twelve relapsed/refractory and roughly 15 treatment-naive individuals, with 17 to 18 IGHV unmutated. Responses comprised some 24 partial and 2 complete; at median around 70 months, 14 remained remitted and approximately twelve progressed.

Regarding this clone: No antigen is known for it.

Germline lookup yields CDR1 SGHTA and CDR2 FQGTGA. The ends were cut back, 5 bases at V and 6 bases at J, with 17 bases in the middle. The length of the CDR3 is 14 residues. The repertoire was sequenced with immunoSEQ multiplex PCR; TCRdb's copy has only in-frame clones and lacks some. The table shows over 75,000 clones, with about 78% occurring only once. TCR beta libraries used around 2.2 micrograms of DNA from cryopreserved PBMCs. The study's findings and limits: The study found baseline clonality above age-matched healthy donors, tracking circulating CD8+ T-cell counts.

This TCR came from a human donor with chronic lymphocytic leukemia. V usage is TRBV7-3 and J usage is TRBJ2-7; perhaps TRBD2 as D (6 bases). Material: PBMCs, obtained after 12 months of ibrutinib treatment. The CDR3 protein is CASSLGTGGAEQYF. CDR3 nucleotides: TGTGCCAGCAGCCTCGGGACTGGGGGTGCCGAGCAGTACTTC.